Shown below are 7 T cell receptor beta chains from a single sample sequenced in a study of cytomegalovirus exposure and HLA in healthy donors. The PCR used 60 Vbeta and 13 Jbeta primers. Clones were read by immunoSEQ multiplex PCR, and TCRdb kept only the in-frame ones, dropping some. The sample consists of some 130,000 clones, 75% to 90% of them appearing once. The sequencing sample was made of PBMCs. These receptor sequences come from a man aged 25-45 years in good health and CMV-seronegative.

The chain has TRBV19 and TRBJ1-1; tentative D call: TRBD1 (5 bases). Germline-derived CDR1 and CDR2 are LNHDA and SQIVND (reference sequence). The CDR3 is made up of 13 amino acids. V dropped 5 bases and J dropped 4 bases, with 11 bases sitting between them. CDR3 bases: TGTGCCAGTAGTCCCCCAGGGCCCACTGAAGCTTTCTTT. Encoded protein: CASSPPGPTEAFF.

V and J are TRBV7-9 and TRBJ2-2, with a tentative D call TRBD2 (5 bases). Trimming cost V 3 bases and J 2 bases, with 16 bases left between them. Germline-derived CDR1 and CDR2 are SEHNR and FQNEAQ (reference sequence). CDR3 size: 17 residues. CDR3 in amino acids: CASSFTNIAPNTGELFF. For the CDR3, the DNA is TGTGCCAGCAGCTTTACCAATATAGCGCCTAACACCGGGGAGCTGTTTTTT.

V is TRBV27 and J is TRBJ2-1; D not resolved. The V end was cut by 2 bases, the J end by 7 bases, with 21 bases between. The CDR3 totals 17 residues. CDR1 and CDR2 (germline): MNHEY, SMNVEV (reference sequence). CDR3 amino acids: CASSLKAGRSVRNEQFF. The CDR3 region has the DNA TGTGCCAGCAGTTTAAAGGCAGGCCGATCTGTCCGGAATGAGCAGTTCTTC.

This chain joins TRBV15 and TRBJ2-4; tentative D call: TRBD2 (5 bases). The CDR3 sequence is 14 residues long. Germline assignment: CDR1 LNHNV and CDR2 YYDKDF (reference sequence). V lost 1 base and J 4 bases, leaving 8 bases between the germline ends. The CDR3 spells CATSRGRGKNIQYF. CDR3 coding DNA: TGTGCCACCAGCAGAGGACGGGGAAAAAACATTCAGTACTTC.

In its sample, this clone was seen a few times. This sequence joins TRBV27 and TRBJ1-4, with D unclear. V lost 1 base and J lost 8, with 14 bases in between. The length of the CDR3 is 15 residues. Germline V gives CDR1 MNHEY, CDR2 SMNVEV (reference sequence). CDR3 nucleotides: TGTGCCAGCAGTTTATATCCGGGGATGGGGGAAAAACTGTTTTTT. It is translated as CASSLYPGMGEKLFF.

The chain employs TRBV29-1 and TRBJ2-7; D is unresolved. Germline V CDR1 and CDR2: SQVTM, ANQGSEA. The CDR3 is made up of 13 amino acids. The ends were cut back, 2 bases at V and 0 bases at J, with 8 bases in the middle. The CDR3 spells CSVESQDSYEQYF. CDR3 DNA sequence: TGCAGCGTTGAATCTCAGGACTCCTACGAGCAGTACTTC.

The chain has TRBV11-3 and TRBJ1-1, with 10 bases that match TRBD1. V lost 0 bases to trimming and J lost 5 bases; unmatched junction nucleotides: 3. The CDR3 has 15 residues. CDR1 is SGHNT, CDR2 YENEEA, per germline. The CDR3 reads CASSLDDRGRTEAFF. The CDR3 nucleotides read TGTGCCAGCAGCTTAGATGACAGGGGGCGGACTGAAGCTTTCTTT.